The TCR beta chain described here comes from a study of radiotherapy plus CTLA-4 blockade in lung cancer. Study-wide context: The study recorded objective responses in about 20% of patients and disease control in 31%. Overall study results and limits: There was expansion of tumor-derived TCR clones in blood after radiotherapy plus ipilimumab.

Using immunoSEQ multiplex PCR, the repertoire was profiled, and TCRdb retains in-frame clones only, with some absent. The sample lists about 87,000 clones, around 87% occurring once. V gave up 11 bases and J gave up 1 base, with 10 bases separating them. Germline V gene lookup returns CDR1 LNHDA and CDR2 SQIVND (reference sequence). The CDR3 contains 12 residues. This clone has a handful of counts. What it recognizes is unknown. The chain combines TRBV19 with TRBJ2-3; TRBD2 might be the D (6 bases). This specimen was peripheral blood, taken from a patient treated with radiotherapy plus ipilimumab. This clonotype was obtained from a human donor with non-small cell lung cancer that progressed on radiotherapy plus ipilimumab. In DNA form, the CDR3 reads TGTGCCCGGGAGTGGGGCACAGATACGCAGTATTTT. It yields the protein CAREWGTDTQYF.